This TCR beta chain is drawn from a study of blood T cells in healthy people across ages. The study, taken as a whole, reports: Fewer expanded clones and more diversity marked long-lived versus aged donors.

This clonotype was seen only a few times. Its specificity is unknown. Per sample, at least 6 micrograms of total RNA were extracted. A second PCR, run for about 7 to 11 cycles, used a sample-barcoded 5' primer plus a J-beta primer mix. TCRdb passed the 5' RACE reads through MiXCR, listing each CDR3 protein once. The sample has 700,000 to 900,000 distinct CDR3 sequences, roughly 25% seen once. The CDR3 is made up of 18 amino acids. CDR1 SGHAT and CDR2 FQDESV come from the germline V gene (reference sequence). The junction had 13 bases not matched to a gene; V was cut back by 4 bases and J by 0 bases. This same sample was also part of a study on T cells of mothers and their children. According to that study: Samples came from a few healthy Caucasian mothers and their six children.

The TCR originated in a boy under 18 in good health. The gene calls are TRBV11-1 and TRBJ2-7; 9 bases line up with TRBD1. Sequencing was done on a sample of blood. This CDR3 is CASSSVPGQGLGSYEQYF. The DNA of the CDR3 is TGTGCCAGCAGCTCCGTCCCGGGACAGGGTTTGGGCTCCTACGAGCAGTACTTC.